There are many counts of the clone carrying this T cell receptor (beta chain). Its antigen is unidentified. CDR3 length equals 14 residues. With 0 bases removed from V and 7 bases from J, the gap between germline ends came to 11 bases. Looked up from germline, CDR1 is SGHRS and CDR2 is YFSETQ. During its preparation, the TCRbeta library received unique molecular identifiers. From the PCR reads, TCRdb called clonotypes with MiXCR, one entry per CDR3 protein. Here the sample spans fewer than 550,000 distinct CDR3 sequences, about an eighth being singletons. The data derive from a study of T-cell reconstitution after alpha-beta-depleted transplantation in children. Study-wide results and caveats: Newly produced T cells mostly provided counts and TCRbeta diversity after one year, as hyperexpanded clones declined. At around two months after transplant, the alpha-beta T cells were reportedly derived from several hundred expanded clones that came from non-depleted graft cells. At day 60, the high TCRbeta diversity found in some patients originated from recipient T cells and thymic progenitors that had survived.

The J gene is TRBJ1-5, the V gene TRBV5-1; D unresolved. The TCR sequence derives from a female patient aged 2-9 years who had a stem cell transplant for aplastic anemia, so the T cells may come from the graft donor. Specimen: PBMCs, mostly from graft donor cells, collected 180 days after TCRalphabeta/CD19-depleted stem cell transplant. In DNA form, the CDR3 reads TGCGCCAGCAGCTTGGAAGGTGTGGGCCAGCCCCAGCATTTT. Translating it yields CASSLEGVGQPQHF.